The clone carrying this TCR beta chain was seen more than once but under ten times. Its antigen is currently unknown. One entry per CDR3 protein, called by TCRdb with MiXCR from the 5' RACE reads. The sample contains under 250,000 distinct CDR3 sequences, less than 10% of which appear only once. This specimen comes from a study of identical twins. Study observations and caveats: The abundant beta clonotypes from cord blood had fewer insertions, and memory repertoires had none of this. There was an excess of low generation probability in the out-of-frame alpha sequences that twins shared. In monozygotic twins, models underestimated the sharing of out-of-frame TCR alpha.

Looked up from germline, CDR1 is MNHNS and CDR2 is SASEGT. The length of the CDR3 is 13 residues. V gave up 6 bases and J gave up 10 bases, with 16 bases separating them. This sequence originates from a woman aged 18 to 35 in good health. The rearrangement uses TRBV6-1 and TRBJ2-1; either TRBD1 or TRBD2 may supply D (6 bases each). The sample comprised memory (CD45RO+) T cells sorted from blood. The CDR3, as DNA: TGTGCCAGCAGGCAACCGGGGGCACGGGAGCAGTTCTTC. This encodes CASRQPGAREQFF.